These T cell receptor beta chains were read from a single sample in a study of T-cell reconstitution after alpha-beta-depleted transplantation in children. Via MiXCR, TCRdb re-called the PCR reads, giving one row per CDR3 protein. The sample shows about 610,000 distinct CDR3 sequences, about 11% of them seen only once. The sample here was PBMCs from the stem cell graft donor, taken from the stem cell graft. Receptors originate from a human donor who donated a stem cell graft to a child with acute myeloid leukemia. Both conserved end residues are part of each CDR3. Each record gives: V gene, clone size, D gene, J gene, CDR3 protein, CDR3 DNA. A D gene is named only where the DNA matches it firmly. For some rows the clone size is stated as once, few or many, or as a class when expanded; others skip it.

v_gene: TRBV28; abundance: few; d_gene: TRBD2; j_gene: TRBJ2-5; CDR3aa: CASSLGGLAAQETQYF; CDR3nt: TGTGCCAGCAGTTTGGGTGGACTAGCGGCACAAGAGACCCAGTACTTC
v_gene: TRBV11-2; abundance: few; d_gene: .; j_gene: TRBJ2-3; CDR3aa: CASSLEPGLPLRNTQYF; CDR3nt: TGTGCCAGCAGCTTAGAACCGGGACTCCCCTTAAGAAATACGCAGTATTTT
v_gene: TRBV20-1; abundance: many; d_gene: .; j_gene: TRBJ1-1; CDR3aa: CSARERGLNTEAFF; CDR3nt: TGCAGTGCTAGAGAAAGGGGGTTGAACACTGAAGCTTTCTTT
v_gene: TRBV19; abundance: .; d_gene: TRBD2; j_gene: TRBJ2-2; CDR3aa: CASSIQASTSDTGELFF; CDR3nt: TGTGCCAGTAGTATACAAGCCTCGACTAGCGACACCGGGGAGCTGTTTTTT
v_gene: TRBV20-1; abundance: .; d_gene: TRBD2; j_gene: TRBJ2-7; CDR3aa: CSLKLAGGRREQYF; CDR3nt: TGCAGCCTAAAACTAGCGGGAGGCCGCCGGGAGCAGTACTTC
v_gene: TRBV4-3; abundance: .; d_gene: TRBD1; j_gene: TRBJ2-2; CDR3aa: CASSQGGGQGRTGELFF; CDR3nt: TGCGCCAGCAGCCAAGGAGGGGGACAGGGAAGAACCGGGGAGCTGTTTTTT
v_gene: TRBV7-6; abundance: many; d_gene: TRBD1; j_gene: TRBJ1-4; CDR3aa: CASSWTGLEGEKLFF; CDR3nt: TGTGCCAGCAGCTGGACAGGGTTGGAAGGGGAAAAACTGTTTTTT
v_gene: TRBV25-1; abundance: few; d_gene: TRBD2; j_gene: TRBJ2-1; CDR3aa: CASSAARGGGLSYNEQFF; CDR3nt: TGTGCCAGCAGTGCCGCCCGGGGGGGGGGCCTATCCTACAATGAGCAGTTCTTC
v_gene: TRBV6-5; abundance: .; d_gene: .; j_gene: TRBJ1-1; CDR3aa: CASSLGGRWDTEAFF; CDR3nt: TGTGCCAGCAGCCTGGGCGGACGGTGGGACACTGAAGCTTTCTTT
v_gene: TRBV25-1; abundance: .; d_gene: .; j_gene: TRBJ1-2; CDR3aa: CASSEWGIDSGYTF; CDR3nt: TGTGCCAGCAGTGAATGGGGGATTGATTCGGGCTACACCTTC
v_gene: TRBV29-1; abundance: few; d_gene: .; j_gene: TRBJ2-5; CDR3aa: CSVEEGEWVETQYF; CDR3nt: TGCAGCGTTGAAGAGGGGGAGTGGGTAGAGACCCAGTACTTC
v_gene: TRBV6-2/TRBV6-3; abundance: .; d_gene: TRBD2; j_gene: TRBJ2-1; CDR3aa: CASSYTTSGGSYNEQFF; CDR3nt: TGTGCCAGCAGTTACACGACTAGCGGGGGGTCCTACAATGAGCAGTTCTTC
v_gene: TRBV24-1; abundance: .; d_gene: TRBD2; j_gene: TRBJ2-3; CDR3aa: CATSGGTSGTTTDTQYF; CDR3nt: TGTGCCACCAGTGGCGGGACTAGCGGGACAACCACAGATACGCAGTATTTT
v_gene: TRBV12-3/TRBV12-4; abundance: .; d_gene: .; j_gene: TRBJ1-6; CDR3aa: CASSLSVVGSPLHF; CDR3nt: TGTGCCAGCAGTTTATCAGTTGTAGGTTCACCCCTCCACTTT
v_gene: TRBV12-3/TRBV12-4; abundance: many; d_gene: TRBD1; j_gene: TRBJ2-3; CDR3aa: CASSSQQGPSTDTQYF; CDR3nt: TGTGCCAGCAGCTCCCAACAGGGGCCTAGCACAGATACGCAGTATTTT
v_gene: TRBV28; abundance: many; d_gene: .; j_gene: TRBJ2-1; CDR3aa: CASSLEVVHNEQFF; CDR3nt: TGTGCCAGCAGTTTAGAGGTAGTCCACAATGAGCAGTTCTTC
v_gene: TRBV7-9; abundance: few; d_gene: .; j_gene: TRBJ1-2; CDR3aa: CASSLALSSGPIYGYTF; CDR3nt: TGTGCCAGCAGCTTAGCGCTATCGTCGGGGCCCATCTATGGCTACACCTTC
v_gene: TRBV29-1; abundance: many; d_gene: TRBD2; j_gene: TRBJ2-5; CDR3aa: CSVVRTSGRSETQYF; CDR3nt: TGCAGCGTTGTAAGGACTAGCGGGAGATCAGAGACCCAGTACTTC
v_gene: TRBV28; abundance: few; d_gene: .; j_gene: TRBJ1-5; CDR3aa: CASSLEGPQHF; CDR3nt: TGTGCCAGCAGTTTGGAGGGGCCCCAGCATTTT